This T cell receptor beta chain stems from a study of blood T cell repertoires in COVID-19. Whole-study context: Material from acute and convalescent COVID-19 was sourced from the United States, Italy and Spain. T cells, B-cell-depleted T cells, or PBMCs supplied cDNA or gDNA.

J gave up 0 bases and V 0 bases, and 3 bases lay outside the gene matches. CDR1 is ENHRY and CDR2 is SYGVKD in the germline V gene. This CDR3 is 17 amino acids long. Cohort 3 recovery required two negative PCRs, clearance, or symptom resolution. Study processing details: Researchers report that nucleated cell counts were estimated from reference gene primer amplification. TCRdb's table, derived via immunoSEQ multiplex PCR, lists solely in-frame clones and lacks some. The D gene and trimming were derived from the DNA, and the V and J assignments and clone size from that table. This sample carries 300,000 to 400,000 clones, 88% of them seen once, and the ten largest clones take 5%.

This TCR was recovered from a man aged 25 to 40 who had recovered from COVID-19. The chain combines TRBV10-3 with TRBJ2-2; 8 bases are a match to TRBD1. Sequenced sample: PBMCs or T cells enriched from blood (not recorded which). CDR3 coding DNA: TGTGCCATCAGTGAGTCCGGACAGGGCTCGAACACCGGGGAGCTGTTTTTT. Protein product: CAISESGQGSNTGELFF.